The rows below give T cell receptor beta chains drawn from one sample of a study of T cell repertoires in cytomegalovirus infection. TCRdb processed the reads anew with MiXCR; each CDR3 protein has one entry. The table includes a few hundred thousand distinct CDR3 sequences, roughly 22% detected once. Sequenced input: CD8+ T cells from PBMCs. These TCRs come from a human donor in good health (CMV status not recorded). Some clones in this sample may be carry-over from other donors' samples. CDR3s include the opening cysteine and the closing phenylalanine or tryptophan. D genes are given only for firm matches. Some rows have no size entry. The others give once, few or many, or a class for an expanded clone.

size	D	J	V	DNA	CDR3
few	TRBD1	TRBJ2-1	TRBV2	TGTGCCAGCATGAGGGGACAGGGCTTCAATGAGCAGTTCTTC	CASMRGQGFNEQFF
-	TRBD1	TRBJ2-1	TRBV12-3/TRBV12-4	TGTGCCAGCCTCGGACAGGGGACCTACAATGAGCAGTTCTTC	CASLGQGTYNEQFF
-	-	TRBJ1-1	TRBV6-5	TGTGCCAGCAGTCCCTCCCCCGACACTGAAGCTTTCTTT	CASSPSPDTEAFF
once	-	TRBJ2-5	TRBV4-1	TGCGCCAGCAGCCAAGAGGGAGGGGGCAAATCGGAGACCCAGTACTTC	CASSQEGGGKSETQYF
many	-	TRBJ1-6	TRBV4-1	TGCGCCAGCAAGGGGAACAGCGGGGGTTCACCCCTCCACTTT	CASKGNSGGSPLHF
many	-	TRBJ1-2	TRBV12-3/TRBV12-4	TGTGCCAGCAGTTTGGACTTCGGGGTCGGCTACACCTTC	CASSLDFGVGYTF
-	-	TRBJ1-1	TRBV7-2	TGTGCCAGCAGCTTAGCTGGGATGGGGGGCATTGTATCTGAAGCTTTCTTT	CASSLAGMGGIVSEAFF
-	-	TRBJ1-4	TRBV2	TGTGCCAGCAGTGACAGGGGAGGAACTAATGAAAAACTGTTTTTT	CASSDRGGTNEKLFF
few	TRBD1	TRBJ2-2	TRBV2	TGTGCCAGCAGGGAACAGGGGTCGGGCACCGGGGAGCTGTTTTTT	CASREQGSGTGELFF
-	-	TRBJ2-1	TRBV12-3/TRBV12-4	TGTGCCAGCAGTTTTTCGCTAGCAGATTACAATGAGCAGTTCTTC	CASSFSLADYNEQFF
few	-	TRBJ1-5	TRBV19	TGTGCCGGTGGGACCAGCAATCAGCCCCAGCATTTT	CAGGTSNQPQHF
-	-	TRBJ2-1	TRBV28	TGTGCCAGCAGTCCCGCGAGGAGCAGGCGCACCTCAGGGTCCTACAATGAGCAGTTCTTC	CASSPARSRRTSGSYNEQFF
few	-	TRBJ2-1	TRBV29-1	TGCAGCGTTTTAGGGCTACCATACAATGAGCAGTTCTTC	CSVLGLPYNEQFF
many	-	TRBJ2-2	TRBV27	TGTGCCAGCACCCCAGGCGGGGCGAACACCGGGGAGCTGTTTTTT	CASTPGGANTGELFF
few	-	TRBJ1-2	TRBV5-1	TGCGCCAGCAGACCCACAGGGAAGCCCTATGGCTACACCTTC	CASRPTGKPYGYTF
few	TRBD1	TRBJ2-1	TRBV28	TGTGCCAGCAGTTTTCCGGGACAGCTCTACAATGAGCAGTTCTTC	CASSFPGQLYNEQFF
-	-	TRBJ2-1	TRBV12-3/TRBV12-4	TGTGCCAGCAGCACCGACAGTTACAATGAGCAGTTCTTC	CASSTDSYNEQFF
few	TRBD2	TRBJ2-3	TRBV7-9	TGTGCCAGCAGCGAGACTAGCGGGGGGCAGTATTTT	CASSETSGGQYF
-	-	TRBJ2-2	TRBV5-1	TGCGCCAGCAGAGGAAGGAGGACCCCGGGAGACACCGGGGAGCTGTTTTTT	CASRGRRTPGDTGELFF
many	TRBD2	TRBJ2-7	TRBV10-3	TGTGCCATCGGGGAGGGGACGGGGGGTTACGAGCAGTACTTC	CAIGEGTGGYEQYF
-	-	TRBJ1-5	TRBV9	TGTGCCAGCAGCTCAGAATATAGCAATCAGCCCCAGCATTTT	CASSSEYSNQPQHF
-	TRBD1	TRBJ1-2	TRBV28	TGTGCCAGCAGTTCAGGGGGCGCTCCCTATGGCTACACCTTC	CASSSGGAPYGYTF
-	-	TRBJ1-5	TRBV12-3/TRBV12-4	TGTGCCAGCAGTTCGGACGGCACCAATCAGCCCCAGCATTTT	CASSSDGTNQPQHF
many	-	TRBJ2-1	TRBV7-8	TGTGCCAGCAGCTTAGATGGGGGGTCCTACAATGAGCAGTTCTTC	CASSLDGGSYNEQFF
few	TRBD2	TRBJ2-5	TRBV4-2	TGTGCCAGCAGCACCCGACTAGCCAACCAAGAGACCCAGTACTTC	CASSTRLANQETQYF
-	-	TRBJ2-5	TRBV20-1	TGCAGTGCTAGAGATCAGGACAGCCAAGAGACCCAGTACTTC	CSARDQDSQETQYF
-	-	TRBJ1-6	TRBV6-2/TRBV6-3	TGTGCCAGCAGATTAGGAACAAGCGACTCACCCCTCCACTTT	CASRLGTSDSPLHF
-	-	TRBJ1-1	TRBV28	TGTGCCAGCAGTTTACTGCGGCTGGCCGCGAACACTGAAGCTTTCTTT	CASSLLRLAANTEAFF
-	-	TRBJ1-5	TRBV23-1	TGCGCCAGCAGTCAATCGGGCCGCCGGACGGGGCATTTT	CASSQSGRRTGHF
-	-	TRBJ1-2	TRBV27	TGTGCCAGCAGTTTATATGGGCCCGGGCAGGGGTTTAACTATGGCTACACCTTC	CASSLYGPGQGFNYGYTF
many	TRBD1	TRBJ2-7	TRBV7-3	TGTGCCAGCAGCGCGGACAGGGCCTACGAGCAGTACTTC	CASSADRAYEQYF
-	-	TRBJ2-5	TRBV12-3/TRBV12-4	TGTGCCAGCACCAAGTACCAAGAGACCCAGTACTTC	CASTKYQETQYF
few	-	TRBJ1-1	TRBV19	TGTGCGAGTAGCCCCCGTGGAGAGAACACTGAAGCTTTCTTT	CASSPRGENTEAFF
-	-	TRBJ2-7	TRBV2	TGTGCCAGCATCCAAGGGGCTCAAGGCCGGTGGGAGCAGTACTTC	CASIQGAQGRWEQYF
few	TRBD1	TRBJ2-3	TRBV2	TGTGCCAGCAGTGACGGGACAGCTAGCACAGATACGCAGTATTTT	CASSDGTASTDTQYF
many	TRBD1	TRBJ2-1	TRBV7-6	TGTGCCAGCAGCTCTCAGGGGACAGTGCCTTACAATGAGCAGTTCTTC	CASSSQGTVPYNEQFF
few	TRBD2	TRBJ2-3	TRBV20-1	TGCAGTGCTAGAGTTCGACGGGGGGGCGCAGATACGCAGTATTTT	CSARVRRGGADTQYF
-	TRBD1	TRBJ2-5	TRBV10-3	TGTGCCATCAGTGAACCAGTCGGCAGGGGGCTGGAGACCCAGTACTTC	CAISEPVGRGLETQYF
few	-	TRBJ2-5	TRBV6-5	TGTGCCAGCAGTTACTCAGCTAGTGGGCTGTTGGGGGAGACCCAGTACTTC	CASSYSASGLLGETQYF
-	TRBD2	TRBJ2-1	TRBV2	TGTGCCAGCAGTGAAACTAGCGGGGGTTTCTACAATGAGCAGTTCTTC	CASSETSGGFYNEQFF
-	-	TRBJ2-1	TRBV4-1	TGCGCCAGCAGCCAAGAAACATCGACAGGGAGGGGCAATGAGCAGTTCTTC	CASSQETSTGRGNEQFF
-	TRBD1	TRBJ2-4	TRBV5-1	TGCGCCAGCAGCGCCGACAGGGCCGCTGACAAAAACATTCAGTACTTC	CASSADRAADKNIQYF
-	-	TRBJ2-1	TRBV2	TGTGCCAGCAGTGAGGGCAGACTATACAATGAGCAGTTCTTC	CASSEGRLYNEQFF
few	-	TRBJ2-5	TRBV7-9	TGTGCCAGCAGCGCCGGGAGCGGGTGGGAGACCCAGTACTTC	CASSAGSGWETQYF
-	TRBD2	TRBJ2-1	TRBV15	TGTGCCACCAGCAGAAAGGGACTAGTTAGTAATGAGCAGTTCTTC	CATSRKGLVSNEQFF
few	TRBD2	TRBJ2-1	TRBV20-1	TGCAGTGCCCCGACTAGCGGGGGGTCTCGAAGTAGGCATGAGCAGTTCTTC	CSAPTSGGSRSRHEQFF
many	-	TRBJ2-7	TRBV7-8	TGTGCCAGCAGCTTACCCCTGGGACTCAAAGCCTACGAGCAGTACTTC	CASSLPLGLKAYEQYF
few	-	TRBJ1-4	TRBV28	TGTGCCAGCAGTCCCCCCCCGGGACGACCAGGAAAACTGTTTTTT	CASSPPPGRPGKLFF
few	TRBD1	TRBJ1-1	TRBV20-1	TGCAGTGCTAGAGGGGGACAGGGGCCTGAAGCTTTCTTT	CSARGGQGPEAFF
few	-	TRBJ2-2	TRBV4-1	TGCGCCAGCAGCCAACAAGGGGTTGGCGGGGAGCTGTTTTTT	CASSQQGVGGELFF